The clone carrying this T cell receptor (beta chain) was detected a few times. The antigen remains unidentified. The data are from a study of CD8 T cells in ankylosing spondylitis. Study-wide results and limits: It was reported that disease-linked clones were significantly enriched in matched ankylosing spondylitis synovial fluid. A TCR beta motif made of eight highly homologous variants seemed typical of ankylosing spondylitis blood. Earlier work had already found some motif variants in reactive arthritis synovial fluid and blood.

This CDR3 is 13 amino acids long. Germline CDR1 and CDR2: SGHVS and FNYEAQ. V was clipped by 1 base and J by 9 bases; unmatched bases: 3. A quantitative 5'-RACE method, one with molecular barcodes, was used to make TCR beta libraries. Using its own MiXCR run on the 5' RACE reads, TCRdb lists one record per CDR3 protein. The table has about 160,000 distinct CDR3 sequences, about 17% seen once; the top ten hold 7.8%. The source of this sequence is a male donor with ankylosing spondylitis or in good health (not recorded which). The gene calls are TRBV7-6 and TRBJ2-1, with 7 bases identical to TRBD2. Sequenced: blood, either unsorted or a sorted T cell fraction (not recorded which). DNA of the CDR3: TGTGCCAGCAGCTTAGGCGGGAGAGTTGAGCAGTTCTTC. This encodes CASSLGGRVEQFF.